Shown below are 15 T cell receptor beta chains from a single sample sequenced in a study of blood T cell repertoires in COVID-19 (dated by TCRdb to about 2020). Libraries were made using the immunoSEQ multiplex PCR assay. TCRdb limited this immuneACCESS table to in-frame rearrangements with V and J called. A share of clones is missing; checked studies link under half to unresolved V genes, and the rest is unexplained. In this sample the table shows 250,000 to 300,000 clones, approximately 90% of which occur a single time. Together, the top ten hold around an eighth of the sample. Sequenced input: peripheral blood. The receptors come from an older woman with acute or convalescent COVID-19.

This chain connects TRBV7-9 to TRBJ1-2; D not resolved. Germline assignment: CDR1 SEHNR and CDR2 FQNEAQ (reference sequence). This CDR3 is 13 amino acids long. The V end was cut by 2 bases, the J end by 6 bases, with 10 bases between. For the CDR3, the DNA is TGTGCCAGCAGCTTAATCGGGTTCAATGGCTACACCTTC. The encoded protein is CASSLIGFNGYTF.

The chain employs TRBV29-1 and TRBJ2-7; the match to TRBD1 covers 7 bases. J was trimmed by 4 bases and V by 1 base; bases with no gene match: 10. CDR3 length equals 15 residues. Germline CDR1 reads SQVTM; CDR2 reads ANQGSEA. The CDR3 spells CSVEGRRQGIYEQYF. The CDR3 DNA reads TGCAGCGTTGAAGGCCGACGACAGGGCATATACGAGCAGTACTTC.

This chain connects TRBV7-2 to TRBJ1-4, with D possibly being TRBD1 (5 bases). The V gene lost 5 bases and the J gene lost 11 bases, with 18 bases spanning the gap. CDR3 length: 14 amino acids. In germline, CDR1 is SGHTA, CDR2 FQGNSA. In DNA, the CDR3 is TGTGCCAGCAGCCAAAGCGGGACCGGAGGGAAACTGTTTTTT. Translation: CASSQSGTGGKLFF.

CDR3 coding DNA: TGTGCCAGCAGTCTAGGACAGCGCCAGCCCCAGCATTTT. Translation: CASSLGQRQPQHF. This sequence joins TRBV27 and TRBJ1-5; D is possibly TRBD1 (6 bases). This CDR3 has 13 amino acids. Trimming shortened V by 5 bases and J by 7 bases, and 12 bases separated the two germline ends. Germline V gene lookup returns CDR1 MNHEY and CDR2 SMNVEV (reference sequence).

The chain couples TRBV6-2 or TRBV6-3 to TRBJ2-7, with a tentative D call TRBD2 (6 bases). The V and J ends lost 4 bases and 2 bases respectively, with 21 bases between them. The CDR3 spans 17 residues. Germline CDR1 and CDR2: MNHEY and SVGEGT. CDR3 in DNA: TGTGCCAGCAGTTTACGCTGGGGGGAGCGGCGCACCTACGAGCAGTACTTC. Protein product: CASSLRWGERRTYEQYF.

The rearrangement links TRBV5-6 to TRBJ1-3, with D unclear. CDR3 size: 11 residues. V shed 2 bases and J shed 7 bases, with 4 bases lying between them. Per the germline V gene, CDR1 is SGHDT and CDR2 is YYEEEE. The DNA for the CDR3 is TGTGCCAGCAGCTTTGGCAACACCATATATTTT. Its translation is CASSFGNTIYF.

The chain couples TRBV3-1 (or the pseudogene TRBV3-2) to TRBJ2-7; 7 bases fit TRBD1. This CDR3 is 14 amino acids long. The germline V gene encodes CDR1 LGHDT and CDR2 YNNKEL (reference sequence). J gave up 2 bases and V 2 bases, and 3 bases lay outside the gene matches. CDR3 protein: CASSQTTGTYEQYF. The DNA for the CDR3 is TGTGCCAGCAGCCAAACGACAGGGACCTACGAGCAGTACTTC.

The chain employs TRBV5-6 and TRBJ1-3, with 7 nucleotides matching TRBD1. There are 16 residues in the CDR3. Looked up from germline, CDR1 is SGHDT and CDR2 is YYEEEE. Unmatched junction bases numbered 6, after V lost 3 bases and J lost 0 bases. CDR3 coding DNA: TGTGCCAGCAGCTACCCGGGACAGCCCTCTGGAAACACCATATATTTT. It translates to CASSYPGQPSGNTIYF.

The chain couples TRBV7-8 to TRBJ1-3; D uncertain. CDR1 SGHVS and CDR2 FQNEAQ come from the germline V gene. The CDR3 runs to 15 residues. Trimming shortened V by 3 bases and J by 0 bases, and 9 bases separated the two germline ends. For the CDR3, the DNA is TGTGCCAGCAGCTTCAGACAAAACTCTGGAAACACCATATATTTT. This codes for CASSFRQNSGNTIYF.

The V gene is TRBV14, the J gene TRBJ2-7; TRBD2 might be the D (5 bases). The germline V gene has CDR1 SGHDN and CDR2 FVKESK. Trimming pared 1 base from V and 7 bases from J, leaving 17 bases between. The CDR3 has 15 amino acids. Here the CDR3 DNA reads TGTGCCAGCAGCCAAGGAGGGTCGGGCTCGGGAGAGCAGTACTTC. It specifies CASSQGGSGSGEQYF.

V and J are TRBV28 and TRBJ1-3; perhaps TRBD1 as D (5 bases). The CDR3 has 14 residues. Germline lookup yields CDR1 MDHEN and CDR2 SYDVKM. Trimming shortened V by 1 base and J by 2 bases, and 6 bases separated the two germline ends. The DNA of the CDR3 is TGTGCCAGCAGTTTATTGGACACTGGAAACACCATATATTTT. This codes for CASSLLDTGNTIYF.

The rearrangement joins TRBV10-3 to TRBJ2-7, with 8 positions matching TRBD2. V lost 6 bases and J lost 6; bases outside the gene matches: 7. The CDR3 extends over 13 amino acids. The germline gives CDR1 ENHRY, CDR2 SYGVKD. DNA of the CDR3: TGTGCCATCAGCCCCACAGGGACTAGCGAGCAGTACTTC. Encoded protein: CAISPTGTSEQYF.

This clone has just one count. This chain links TRBV24-1 with TRBJ2-5; 7 positions match TRBD1. This CDR3 spans 17 amino acids. Germline loops: CDR1 KGHDR, CDR2 SFDVKD. V shed 0 bases and J 0 bases; nucleotides not matched to a gene: 6. The CDR3 bases are TGTGCCACCAGTGATTTGTCGGGACAGCAGGACCAAGAGACCCAGTACTTC. Protein sequence: CATSDLSGQQDQETQYF.

The chain couples TRBV5-4 to TRBJ1-2; 7 positions match TRBD1. The germline V gene has CDR1 SGHNT and CDR2 YYREEE (reference sequence). This CDR3 contains 15 residues. Trimming cost V 4 bases and J 2 bases; bases outside gene matches: 8. DNA for the CDR3: TGTGCCAGCAGCCAACATCCGACAGGGAACTATGGCTACACCTTC. Its translation: CASSQHPTGNYGYTF. Full variable domain (remainder filled in from reference TRBV5-4 and TRBJ1-2): ETGVTQSPTHLIKTRGQQVTLRCSSQSGHNTVSWYQQALGQGPQFIFQYYREEENGRGNFPPRFSGLQFPNYSSELNVNALELDDSALYLCASSQHPTGNYGYTFGSGTRLTVV.

This clone has more than one count but fewer than ten. This CDR3 is CASSKGQGTPSGANVLTF. In DNA, the CDR3 is TGTGCCAGCAGCAAAGGACAGGGAACTCCCTCTGGGGCCAACGTCCTGACTTTC. The rearrangement joins TRBV21-1 to TRBJ2-6; the tabulated D call, TRBD1, remains unverified against the DNA. TRBV21-1 is listed as a pseudogene. CDR3 length: 18 residues.